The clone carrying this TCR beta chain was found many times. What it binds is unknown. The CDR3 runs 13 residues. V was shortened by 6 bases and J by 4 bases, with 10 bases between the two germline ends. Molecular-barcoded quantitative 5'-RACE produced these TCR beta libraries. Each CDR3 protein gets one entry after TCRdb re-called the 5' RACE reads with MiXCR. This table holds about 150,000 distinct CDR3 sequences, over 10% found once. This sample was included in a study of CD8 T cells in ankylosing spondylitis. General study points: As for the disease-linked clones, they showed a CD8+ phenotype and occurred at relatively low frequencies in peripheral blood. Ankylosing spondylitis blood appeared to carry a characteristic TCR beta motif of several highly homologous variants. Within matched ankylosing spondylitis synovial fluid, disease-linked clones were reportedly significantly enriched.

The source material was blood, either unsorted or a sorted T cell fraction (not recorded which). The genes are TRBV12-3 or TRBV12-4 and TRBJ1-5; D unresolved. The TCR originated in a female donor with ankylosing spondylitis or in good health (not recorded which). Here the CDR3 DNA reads TGTGCCAGCAGCTCACCAGAGAATCAGCCCCAGCATTTT. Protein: CASSSPENQPQHF.